This entry lists 22 T cell receptor beta chains sequenced from one sample in a study of T cell repertoires in cytomegalovirus infection. MiXCR, applied by TCRdb to the reads, yields one record per CDR3 protein. The sample has 550,000 to 850,000 distinct CDR3 sequences, about 33% seen once. Their specific antigens are unknown. This material consisted of cultured PBMCs, taken from culture after CMV antigen stimulation. The source of these receptors is a human donor in good health (CMV status not recorded). Some clones in this sample may be carry-over from other donors' samples.

This clonotype has at least ten counts. The V call is TRBV12-3 or TRBV12-4, the J call TRBJ2-2; unclear D gene. The V and J ends lost 5 bases and 6 bases respectively, with 10 bases between them. This CDR3 is 13 amino acids long. This CDR3 reads CASSLNRAGELFF. CDR3 sequence (DNA): TGTGCCAGCAGTCTAAACCGAGCCGGGGAGCTGTTTTTT.

J is TRBJ1-3 and V is TRBV7-9; D is uncertain. This CDR3 is built from 15 residues. Trimming cost V 3 bases and J 3 bases, with 12 bases left between them. The germline gives CDR1 SEHNR, CDR2 FQNEAQ (reference sequence). CDR3 DNA sequence: TGTGCCAGCAGCTTTGGCAAACCAGTTGGAAACACCATATATTTT. This sequence encodes CASSFGKPVGNTIYF.

The chain employs TRBV7-9 and TRBJ2-5; D call uncertain. The CDR3 covers 15 residues. Per the germline V gene, CDR1 is SEHNR and CDR2 is FQNEAQ (reference sequence). With 5 bases removed from V and 2 bases from J, the gap between germline ends came to 15 bases. This CDR3 is CASSPWGGSQETQYF. The CDR3 DNA reads as TGTGCCAGCAGCCCGTGGGGTGGGTCTCAAGAGACCCAGTACTTC.

This chain joins TRBV19 and TRBJ1-2; D gene ambiguous. The V and J ends lost 3 bases and 5 bases respectively, with 7 bases between them. This CDR3 spans 12 amino acids. The germline gives CDR1 LNHDA, CDR2 SQIVND (reference sequence). The DNA for the CDR3 is TGTGCCAGTAGTATGTTGCAATATGGCTACACCTTC. Its protein product is CASSMLQYGYTF.

The chain combines TRBV6-5 with TRBJ2-7; 7 positions match TRBD1. V was clipped by 6 bases and J by 6 bases; unmatched bases: 11. CDR3 length: 14 residues. The germline V gene encodes CDR1 MNHEY and CDR2 SVGAGI. The CDR3: CASRRYRGQTEQYF. As DNA, the CDR3 is TGTGCCAGCAGACGGTACAGGGGTCAGACCGAGCAGTACTTC.

The chain recombines TRBV4-3 with TRBJ2-7, with D perhaps matching TRBD1 or TRBD2 (5 bases each). The V end was cut by 1 base, the J end by 3 bases, with 13 bases between. CDR1 and CDR2 (germline): LGHNA, YSLEER. The CDR3 length is 15 residues. The CDR3 loop is CASSQGMAGGYEQYF. CDR3 nucleotides: TGCGCCAGCAGCCAAGGGATGGCTGGGGGCTACGAGCAGTACTTC.

This clonotype was seen a few times. V and J are TRBV7-8 and TRBJ2-5, with D hard to call. V was pared by 5 bases and J by 2 bases, with 15 bases between. The CDR3 is 15 residues long. Germline CDR1 SGHVS, CDR2 FQNEAQ. The CDR3 sequence is CASSEAWGLQETQYF. CDR3 coding DNA: TGTGCCAGCAGCGAGGCGTGGGGTCTACAAGAGACCCAGTACTTC.

This clonotype was counted once. V usage is TRBV18 and J usage is TRBJ1-5; TRBD1 agrees at 8 bases. CDR1 and CDR2 (germline): KGHSH, LQKENI. The CDR3 has 16 amino acids. Unmatched junction bases numbered 12, after V lost 8 bases and J lost 3 bases. The CDR3 here is CASPIDRDRLNQPQHF. The CDR3 bases are TGTGCCAGCCCAATAGATCGGGACAGGCTCAATCAGCCCCAGCATTTT.

This chain joins TRBV29-1 and TRBJ1-2, with 9 bases that match TRBD1. The germline V gene has CDR1 SQVTM and CDR2 ANQGSEA. The CDR3 sequence is 16 residues long. Trimming cost V 2 bases and J 7 bases; bases outside gene matches: 14. CDR3 residues: CSVEKGMLQGAGGYTF. The CDR3 DNA sequence: TGCAGCGTTGAAAAAGGCATGTTACAGGGGGCTGGTGGCTACACCTTC.

This clonotype was recorded once. CDR3 nucleotides: TGTGCCAGCTCACGAGGGACCCCTGCAACTAATGAAAAACTGTTTTTT. It translates to CASSRGTPATNEKLFF. The chain is built from TRBV18 and TRBJ1-4, with D possibly matching TRBD1 (5 bases). There are 16 residues in the CDR3. Looked up from germline, CDR1 is KGHSH and CDR2 is LQKENI. Trimming took off 4 bases at V and 0 bases at J, with 12 bases between the two ends.

This chain connects TRBV6-1 to TRBJ1-1; D ambiguous. The CDR3 is 14 amino acids. The germline CDR1 and CDR2 sequences are MNHNS and SASEGT. Trimming removed 4 bases from V and 0 bases from J, with 9 bases in between. The CDR3 region has the DNA TGTGCCAGCAGTGGGAGTCAGATGAACACTGAAGCTTTCTTT. Its protein product is CASSGSQMNTEAFF.

This chain uses TRBV20-1 with TRBJ2-5, with 8 bases lining up with TRBD1. The CDR3 has 16 residues. Germline CDR1 DFQATT, CDR2 SNEGSKA (reference sequence). J was trimmed by 5 bases and V by 1 base; bases with no gene match: 12. CDR3 protein: CSARAAPGQARETQYF. The CDR3 coding sequence is TGCAGTGCTAGAGCCGCCCCGGGACAGGCACGGGAGACCCAGTACTTC.

The table lists this clonotype with a few counts. V is TRBV18 and J is TRBJ2-1; 9 positions match TRBD2. The CDR3 runs 14 residues. The germline gives CDR1 KGHSH, CDR2 LQKENI. J gave up 6 bases and V 8 bases, and 8 bases lay outside the gene matches. CDR3 protein: CASSAGGDTNEQFF. CDR3 nucleotide sequence: TGTGCCAGCAGCGCGGGAGGGGACACCAATGAGCAGTTCTTC.

V usage is TRBV7-2 and J usage is TRBJ1-1; a possible D gene is TRBD1 (5 bases). CDR1 is SGHTA and CDR2 is FQGNSA in the germline V gene. V was cut by 5 bases and J by 4 bases, with 20 bases left in between. This CDR3 spans 16 amino acids. The CDR3 DNA is TGTGCCAGCAGCCCGGGGGGGGGTCGGGCGGTCACTGAAGCTTTCTTT. Translated: CASSPGGGRAVTEAFF.

The chain joins TRBV7-2 to TRBJ2-5, with D possibly being TRBD1 (5 bases). CDR1 SGHTA and CDR2 FQGNSA come from the germline V gene. Trimming removed 5 bases at V and 4 bases at J, with 20 bases between. CDR3 size: 16 residues. The CDR3 here is CASSLRQAGGAETQYF. The CDR3, as DNA: TGTGCCAGCAGCCTCAGACAAGCAGGTGGGGCAGAGACCCAGTACTTC.

This clonotype was found a few times. The chain has TRBV11-2 and TRBJ1-6, with D possibly TRBD1 on 5 matching bases. Deletions cut 2 bases from V and 10 bases from J, with 9 bases between. The length of the CDR3 is 13 residues. CDR1 and CDR2 from the germline V gene are SGHAT and FQNNGV. In nucleotides, the CDR3 is TGTGCCAGCAGCTTATGGGGGGAATCACCCCTCCACTTT. It yields the protein CASSLWGESPLHF.

This clonotype came up once. V gene TRBV20-1 combines with J gene TRBJ2-7, with D maybe TRBD2 (5 bases). Germline values: CDR1 DFQATT, CDR2 SNEGSKA (reference sequence). The CDR3 runs 14 residues. Trimming took off 6 bases at V and 3 bases at J, with 18 bases between the two ends. The CDR3 DNA reads as TGCAGTGCCACGAACTCCCCCGGGGACTACGAGCAGTACTTC. It codes for CSATNSPGDYEQYF.

V gene TRBV19 combines with J gene TRBJ1-5; D is uncertain. With 2 bases removed from V and 3 bases from J, the gap between germline ends came to 8 bases. This CDR3 contains 14 residues. Germline V gives CDR1 LNHDA, CDR2 SQIVND (reference sequence). This CDR3 reads CASSIFSPNQPQHF. DNA for the CDR3: TGTGCCAGTAGTATATTCAGCCCCAATCAGCCCCAGCATTTT.

The V call is TRBV7-6, the J call TRBJ2-5; the match to TRBD2 covers 8 bases. The CDR3 has 15 residues. The junction had 6 bases not matched to a gene; V was cut back by 4 bases and J by 2 bases. Germline V gene sequence: CDR1 SGHVS, CDR2 FNYEAQ. This CDR3 is CASSSSGGKQETQYF. The CDR3 DNA reads TGTGCCAGCAGCTCGAGCGGGGGAAAACAAGAGACCCAGTACTTC.

The rearrangement uses TRBV27 and TRBJ2-3; weak D call: TRBD2 (5 bases). The V and J ends lost 2 bases and 4 bases respectively, with 10 bases between them. Germline CDR1 is MNHEY and CDR2 is SMNVEV (reference sequence). The CDR3 has 14 residues. The CDR3 loop is CASSLTAVADTQYF. DNA for the CDR3: TGTGCCAGCAGTTTAACAGCGGTAGCAGATACGCAGTATTTT.

The CDR3, as DNA: TGTGCCAGCAGCCAAGCGCCTGGGCCCACCTACGAGCAGTACTTC. Translated: CASSQAPGPTYEQYF. The rearrangement links TRBV4-2 to TRBJ2-7; no reliable D call. V was pared by 1 base and J by 2 bases, with 12 bases between. This CDR3 has 15 amino acids. From germline, CDR1 is LGHNA and CDR2 YNFKEQ.

In DNA form, the CDR3 reads TGTGCCAGCAGTGTGGGACAGAGGAGCTCCTACGAGCAGTACTTC. It translates to CASSVGQRSSYEQYF. The chain joins TRBV6-8 to TRBJ2-7, with 7 bases fitting TRBD1. This CDR3 has 15 amino acids. With V trimmed by 5 bases and J by 0 bases, 7 bases remained unmatched. Germline CDR1 reads MNHGY; CDR2 reads SAAAGT.